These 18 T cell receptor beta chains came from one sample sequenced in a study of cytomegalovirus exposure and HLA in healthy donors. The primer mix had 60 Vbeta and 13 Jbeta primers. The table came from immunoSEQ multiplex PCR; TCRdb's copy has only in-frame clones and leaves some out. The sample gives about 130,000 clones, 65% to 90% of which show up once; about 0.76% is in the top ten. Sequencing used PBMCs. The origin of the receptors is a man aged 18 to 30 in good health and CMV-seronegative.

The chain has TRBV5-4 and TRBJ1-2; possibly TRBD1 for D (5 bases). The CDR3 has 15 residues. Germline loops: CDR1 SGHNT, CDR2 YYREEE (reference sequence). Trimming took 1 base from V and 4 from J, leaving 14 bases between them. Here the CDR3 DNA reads TGTGCCAGCAGCTTGAGCGGGGACCGGGGCTATGGCTACACCTTC. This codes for CASSLSGDRGYGYTF.

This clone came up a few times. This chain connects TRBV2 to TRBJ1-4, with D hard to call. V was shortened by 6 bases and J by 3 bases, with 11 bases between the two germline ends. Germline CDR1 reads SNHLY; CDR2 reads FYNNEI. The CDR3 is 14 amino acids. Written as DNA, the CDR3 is TGTGCCAGCAGGAAGGTGGGCCCTAATGAAAAACTGTTTTTT. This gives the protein CASRKVGPNEKLFF.

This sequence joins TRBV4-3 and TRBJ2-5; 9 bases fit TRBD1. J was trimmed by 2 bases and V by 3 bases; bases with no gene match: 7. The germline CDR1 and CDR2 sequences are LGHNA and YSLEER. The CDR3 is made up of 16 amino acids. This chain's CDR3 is CASSHGDRVGQETQYF. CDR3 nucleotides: TGCGCCAGCAGCCACGGGGACAGGGTCGGGCAAGAGACCCAGTACTTC.

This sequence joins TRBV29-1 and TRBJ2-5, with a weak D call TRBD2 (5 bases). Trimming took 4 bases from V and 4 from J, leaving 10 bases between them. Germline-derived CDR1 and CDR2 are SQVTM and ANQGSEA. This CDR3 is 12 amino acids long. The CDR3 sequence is CSVVSRGETQYF. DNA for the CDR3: TGCAGCGTTGTCTCCCGGGGAGAGACCCAGTACTTC.

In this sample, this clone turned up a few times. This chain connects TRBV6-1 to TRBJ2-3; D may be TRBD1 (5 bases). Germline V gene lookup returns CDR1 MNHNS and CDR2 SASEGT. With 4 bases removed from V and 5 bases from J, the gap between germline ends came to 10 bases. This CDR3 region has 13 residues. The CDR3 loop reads CASSVGQGDTQYF. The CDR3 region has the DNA TGTGCCAGCAGTGTTGGGCAGGGAGATACGCAGTATTTT.

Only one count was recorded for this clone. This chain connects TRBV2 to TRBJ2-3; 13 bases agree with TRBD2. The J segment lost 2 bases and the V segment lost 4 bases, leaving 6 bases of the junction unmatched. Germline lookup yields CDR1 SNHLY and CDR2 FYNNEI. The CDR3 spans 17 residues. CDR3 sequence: CASSARGLAGTTDTQYF. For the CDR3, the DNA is TGTGCCAGCAGTGCCCGGGGACTAGCGGGGACCACAGATACGCAGTATTTT.

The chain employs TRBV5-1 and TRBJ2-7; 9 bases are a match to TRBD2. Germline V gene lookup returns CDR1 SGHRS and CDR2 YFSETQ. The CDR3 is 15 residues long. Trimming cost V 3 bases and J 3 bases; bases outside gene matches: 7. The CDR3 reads CASSSGTSNHYEQYF. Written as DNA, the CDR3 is TGCGCCAGCAGCTCCGGGACTAGCAATCACTACGAGCAGTACTTC.

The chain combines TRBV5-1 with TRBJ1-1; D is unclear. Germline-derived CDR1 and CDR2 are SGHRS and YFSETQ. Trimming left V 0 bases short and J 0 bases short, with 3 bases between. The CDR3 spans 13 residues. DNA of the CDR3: TGCGCCAGCAGCTTGGCAGTGAACACTGAAGCTTTCTTT. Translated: CASSLAVNTEAFF.

The CDR3 loop is CASSLGGGETQYF. CDR3 nucleotide sequence: TGTGCCAGCAGCTTAGGGGGAGGGGAGACCCAGTACTTC. The V call is TRBV7-8, the J call TRBJ2-5, with 7 bases aligning to TRBD2. The V and J ends lost 1 base and 5 bases, in that order; junction bases with no gene match: 1. CDR1 SGHVS and CDR2 FQNEAQ come from the germline V gene. The length of the CDR3 is 13 residues.

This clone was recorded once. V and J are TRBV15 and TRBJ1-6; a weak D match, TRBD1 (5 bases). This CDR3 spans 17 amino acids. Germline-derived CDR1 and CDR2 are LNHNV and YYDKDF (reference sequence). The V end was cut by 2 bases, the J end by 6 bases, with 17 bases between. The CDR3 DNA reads TGTGCCACCAGCAGACCTAGACAGAAAAACCTTAATTCACCCCTCCACTTT. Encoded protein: CATSRPRQKNLNSPLHF.

Here the CDR3 reads CASSLGSGDGYTF. The CDR3 nucleotides read TGCGCCAGCAGCTTGGGCTCGGGGGATGGCTACACCTTC. The rearrangement joins TRBV5-1 to TRBJ1-2, with D maybe TRBD1 (5 bases). The CDR3 consists of 13 residues. V was pared by 0 bases and J by 6 bases, with 9 bases between. The germline V gene encodes CDR1 SGHRS and CDR2 YFSETQ.

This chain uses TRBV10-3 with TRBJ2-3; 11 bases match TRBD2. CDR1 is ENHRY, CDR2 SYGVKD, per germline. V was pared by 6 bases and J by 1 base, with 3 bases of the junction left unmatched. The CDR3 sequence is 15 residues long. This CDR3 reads CAIRALAGGTDTQYF. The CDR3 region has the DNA TGTGCCATCAGGGCACTAGCGGGGGGCACAGATACGCAGTATTTT.

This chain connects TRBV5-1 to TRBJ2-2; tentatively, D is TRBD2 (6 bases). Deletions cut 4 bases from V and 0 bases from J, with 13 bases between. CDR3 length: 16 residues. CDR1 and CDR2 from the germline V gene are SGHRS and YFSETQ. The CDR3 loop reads CASSQSLAANTGELFF. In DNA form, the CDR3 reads TGCGCCAGCAGCCAATCACTAGCAGCGAACACCGGGGAGCTGTTTTTT.

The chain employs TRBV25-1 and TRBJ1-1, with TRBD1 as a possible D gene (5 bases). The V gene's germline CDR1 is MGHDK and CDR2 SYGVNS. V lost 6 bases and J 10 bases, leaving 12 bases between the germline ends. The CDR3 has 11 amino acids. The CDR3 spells CASRAGGIAFF. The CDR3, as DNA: TGTGCCAGCAGAGCGGGGGGGATAGCTTTCTTT.

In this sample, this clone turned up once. As DNA, the CDR3 is TGTGCCAGCAGTTCTACAGGGGTACCTAATGAAAAACTGTTTTTT. Translation gives CASSSTGVPNEKLFF. V usage is TRBV28 and J usage is TRBJ1-4; 7 bases line up with TRBD1. Germline V gives CDR1 MDHEN, CDR2 SYDVKM. The CDR3 has 15 amino acids. The J segment lost 3 bases and the V segment lost 4 bases, leaving 5 bases of the junction unmatched.

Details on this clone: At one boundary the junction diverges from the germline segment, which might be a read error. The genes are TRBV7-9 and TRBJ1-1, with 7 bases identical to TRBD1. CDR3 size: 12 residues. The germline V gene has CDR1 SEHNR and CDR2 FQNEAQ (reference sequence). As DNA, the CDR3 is TGTTCCAGCACGGCAGGGGGCACTGAAGCTTTCTTT. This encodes CSSTAGGTEAFF.

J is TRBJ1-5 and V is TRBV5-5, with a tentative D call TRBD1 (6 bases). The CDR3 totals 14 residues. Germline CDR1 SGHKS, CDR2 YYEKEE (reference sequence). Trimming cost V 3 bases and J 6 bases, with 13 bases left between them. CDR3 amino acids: CASSYDRRLQPQHF. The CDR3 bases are TGTGCCAGCAGCTACGACAGGAGGCTTCAGCCCCAGCATTTT.

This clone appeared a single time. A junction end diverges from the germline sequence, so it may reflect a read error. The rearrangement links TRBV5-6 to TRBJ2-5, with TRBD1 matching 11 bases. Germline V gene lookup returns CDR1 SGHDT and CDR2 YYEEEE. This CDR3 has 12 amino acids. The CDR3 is CASTLAPGQGDF. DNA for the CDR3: TGTGCCAGCACTCTCGCACCGGGACAGGGGGACTTC.